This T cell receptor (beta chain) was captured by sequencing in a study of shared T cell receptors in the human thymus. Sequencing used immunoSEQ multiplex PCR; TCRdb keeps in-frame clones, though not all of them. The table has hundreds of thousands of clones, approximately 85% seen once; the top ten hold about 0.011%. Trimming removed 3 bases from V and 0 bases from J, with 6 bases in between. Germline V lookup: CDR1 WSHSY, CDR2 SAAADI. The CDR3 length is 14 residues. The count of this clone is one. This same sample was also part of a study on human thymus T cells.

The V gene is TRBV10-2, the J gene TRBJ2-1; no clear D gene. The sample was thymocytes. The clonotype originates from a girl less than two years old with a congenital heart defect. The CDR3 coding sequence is TGCGCCAGCAGTGACAGGATCTCCTACAATGAGCAGTTCTTC. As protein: CASSDRISYNEQFF.